The next 18 T cell receptor beta chains were all read from a single sample in a study of CD8+CD57+ T cells in acquired aplastic anemia (dated by TCRdb to the late 2010s). The patients picked for sequencing were ones in whom flow cytometry had shown an expansion of CD8+CD57+ cells. Sequencing used an Illumina HiSeq 2000. TCR beta VDJ combination and CDR3 sequence profiling used genomic DNA as the template. TCRdb reprocessing: public reads trimmed at Q25 with fastp, clones called with MiXCR, in-frame beta chains kept. When rows share a CDR3 protein, they turn into one entry using the most common DNA and genes. This sample is represented by 180,000 or so distinct CDR3 sequences; approximately 52% of them were singletons. The ten largest clonotypes hold about 1.8% of the sample. Material for sequencing was sorted CD4+, CD8+, or CD8+CD57+ T cells (not recorded which) from PBMCs. Receptor source: a human donor with aplastic anemia.

This clonotype was recorded at least ten times. A read error may account for a junction end that differs from germline. The V gene is TRBV5-1, the J gene TRBJ2-3, with D maybe TRBD2 (5 bases). Germline assignment: CDR1 SGHRS and CDR2 YFSETQ. The CDR3 runs 14 residues. As DNA, the CDR3 is TGTGCCAGCAGTTTAAGCGGTTCCACAGATACGCAGTATTTT. Translation: CASSLSGSTDTQYF.

About this clonotype itself: A read error is likely, as this CDR3 ends without the conserved phenylalanine or tryptophan. No DNA is shown, since the ends of the CDR3 on it are uncertain; the CDR3 is the one TCRdb lists. V usage is TRBV5-4 and J usage is TRBJ2-1; the table's D call, TRBD2, has no DNA check behind it. Germline V lookup: CDR1 SGHNT, CDR2 YYREEE (reference sequence). Counting both end residues, the CDR3 totals 11 amino acids. The CDR3 protein is CASSLGGTPSL.

This clonotype turned up a few times. V gene TRBV5-1 combines with J gene TRBJ2-1; D possibly corresponds to TRBD1 (6 bases). Trimming took off 1 base at V and 1 base at J, with 24 bases between the two ends. The CDR3 extends over 20 amino acids. CDR1 and CDR2 (germline): SGHRS, YFSETQ. The CDR3 sequence is CASSLRGIRRTENSYNEQFF. DNA of the CDR3: TGCGCCAGCAGCTTGAGGGGGATCCGACGGACCGAAAATTCCTACAATGAGCAGTTCTTC.

The chain is built from TRBV24-1 and TRBJ2-1; D perhaps matches TRBD2 (6 bases). The CDR3 is 16 amino acids. The germline V gene has CDR1 KGHDR and CDR2 SFDVKD. Trimming shortened V by 5 bases and J by 2 bases, and 15 bases separated the two germline ends. DNA of the CDR3: TGTGCCACCAGTGCCCCAGCGGAGGGTACCTACAATGAGCAGTTCTTC. This sequence encodes CATSAPAEGTYNEQFF.

This clonotype appeared many times. V gene TRBV9 combines with J gene TRBJ2-7; a possible D gene is TRBD2 (6 bases). This CDR3 has 12 amino acids. The V end lost 4 bases, the J end lost 6 bases, and 11 bases lay between the germline ends. Per germline, CDR1 SGDLS and CDR2 YYNGEE. The CDR3 region has the DNA TGTGCCAGCAGCCTCTCTAGCGCCGAGCAGTACTTC. It translates to CASSLSSAEQYF.

Details on this clonotype: Since a much larger clone is just one base distant, this may be a read error. The rearrangement uses TRBV6-1 and TRBJ1-2, with a possible D match to TRBD1 (5 bases). Trimming left V 6 bases short and J 8 bases short, with 19 bases between. Germline CDR1 reads MNHNS; CDR2 reads SASEGT. CDR3 length: 14 amino acids. This chain's CDR3 is CASSSRVSVGGYTF. The CDR3 DNA is TGTGCCAGCAGCTCCAGGGTTTCGGTGGGGGGCTACACCTTC.

This clonotype was seen at least ten times. CDR3 loop: CASSSGGTTRADTQYF. The CDR3 DNA reads TGCGCCAGCAGCTCGGGCGGGACAACAAGAGCGGATACGCAGTATTTT. This sequence joins TRBV5-1 and TRBJ2-3; perhaps D is TRBD1 or TRBD2 (6 bases each). The V end was cut by 3 bases, the J end by 6 bases, with 20 bases between. CDR1 and CDR2 (germline): SGHRS, YFSETQ. The CDR3 loop spans 16 amino acids.

This clonotype was counted at least ten times. The chain uses TRBV2 and TRBJ2-7; TRBD1 matches 9 bases. In germline, CDR1 is SNHLY, CDR2 FYNNEI. The CDR3 totals 15 residues. The trim removed 4 bases at V and 3 bases at J, leaving 7 bases unmatched. The CDR3 protein is CASSVSPGQGYEQYF. For the CDR3, the DNA is TGTGCCAGCAGTGTCTCACCGGGACAGGGCTACGAGCAGTACTTC.

This chain uses TRBV20-1 with TRBJ2-7; 8 positions agree with TRBD1. J lost 6 bases, V lost 6 bases, and 7 bases had no gene match. The CDR3 length is 12 residues. The germline CDR1 and CDR2 sequences are DFQATT and SNEGSKA (reference sequence). CDR3: CSATDRDAEQYF. The CDR3 nucleotides are TGCAGTGCCACGGACAGGGACGCCGAGCAGTACTTC.

The rearrangement uses TRBV18 and TRBJ1-1; perhaps TRBD1 as D (5 bases). Germline assignment: CDR1 KGHSH and CDR2 LQKENI. V was clipped by 6 bases and J by 3 bases, with 11 bases between them. This CDR3 spans 13 amino acids. CDR3 DNA sequence: TGTGCCAGCTCCATTGGGGGGGACACTGAAGCTTTCTTT. Encoded protein: CASSIGGDTEAFF.

The rearrangement joins TRBV19 to TRBJ2-3, with a possible D match to TRBD1 (5 bases). The CDR3 consists of 14 residues. Germline V gene sequence: CDR1 LNHDA, CDR2 SQIVND (reference sequence). Trimming pared 6 bases from V and 1 base from J, leaving 11 bases between. The CDR3: CASRGAVRTDTQYF. CDR3 nucleotides: TGTGCCAGTAGAGGGGCAGTCCGCACAGATACGCAGTATTTT.

As to this clonotype: Since a much larger clone is just one base distant, this may be a read error. J is TRBJ2-7 and V is TRBV6-1, with 7 bases matching TRBD1. The germline V gene has CDR1 MNHNS and CDR2 SASEGT. The CDR3 has 15 residues. The CDR3 here is CASSEAGGAVYEQCF. CDR3 coding DNA: TGTGCCAGCAGTGAAGCAGGGGGCGCGGTATACGAGCAGTGCTTC.

The chain recombines TRBV7-9 with TRBJ2-7, with a possible D match to TRBD2 (5 bases). The CDR3 is made up of 11 amino acids. The V end was cut by 8 bases, the J end by 3 bases, with 8 bases between. The V gene's germline CDR1 is SEHNR and CDR2 FQNEAQ (reference sequence). The CDR3 DNA reads TGTGCCAGCGGAGAGGGCTACGAGCAGTACTTC. Its protein product is CASGEGYEQYF.

The chain combines TRBV11-1 with TRBJ2-1; D unresolved. Germline lookup yields CDR1 SGHAT and CDR2 FQDESV (reference sequence). Trimming took off 5 bases at V and 8 bases at J, with 16 bases between the two ends. The CDR3 contains 14 residues. The chain's CDR3 is CASSPVPSRHEQFF. CDR3 coding DNA: TGTGCCAGCAGCCCCGTACCTAGTCGCCATGAGCAGTTCTTC.

CDR3 bases: TGTGCCAGCAGGCCACCCGGGACGGGAAGCACAGATACGCAGTATTTT. Protein product: CASRPPGTGSTDTQYF. V gene TRBV7-3 combines with J gene TRBJ2-3, with D possibly being TRBD1 or TRBD2 (5 bases each). The CDR3 covers 16 residues. Germline V CDR1 and CDR2: SGHTA, FQGTGA. V gave up 6 bases and J gave up 0 bases, with 16 bases separating them.

The gene calls are TRBV6-1 and TRBJ2-2, with a possible D match to TRBD1 (5 bases). Germline CDR1 reads MNHNS; CDR2 reads SASEGT. V was pared by 5 bases and J by 1 base, with 8 bases between. The length of the CDR3 is 14 residues. CDR3 region: CASSRQRNTGELFF. The CDR3 bases are TGTGCCAGCAGTCGACAGAGGAACACCGGGGAGCTGTTTTTT.

J is TRBJ1-6 and V is TRBV5-1; 7 bases match TRBD1. Germline CDR1 reads SGHRS; CDR2 reads YFSETQ. The CDR3 spans 15 residues. Germline trimming cut 3 bases from V and 1 base from J; bases unmatched to any gene: 1. CDR3 bases: TGCGCCAGCAGCTCGGGACAGTCCTATAATTCACCCCTCCACTTT. It codes for CASSSGQSYNSPLHF.

In its sample, this clonotype was seen many times. The rearrangement links TRBV20-1 to TRBJ1-2, with D maybe TRBD1 (6 bases). V dropped 6 bases and J dropped 3 bases, with 17 bases sitting between them. This CDR3 spans 14 amino acids. Germline V gives CDR1 DFQATT, CDR2 SNEGSKA (reference sequence). CDR3 coding DNA: TGCAGTGCCCCCGGACAGCCTGGGCACTATGGCTACACCTTC. Translating gives CSAPGQPGHYGYTF.